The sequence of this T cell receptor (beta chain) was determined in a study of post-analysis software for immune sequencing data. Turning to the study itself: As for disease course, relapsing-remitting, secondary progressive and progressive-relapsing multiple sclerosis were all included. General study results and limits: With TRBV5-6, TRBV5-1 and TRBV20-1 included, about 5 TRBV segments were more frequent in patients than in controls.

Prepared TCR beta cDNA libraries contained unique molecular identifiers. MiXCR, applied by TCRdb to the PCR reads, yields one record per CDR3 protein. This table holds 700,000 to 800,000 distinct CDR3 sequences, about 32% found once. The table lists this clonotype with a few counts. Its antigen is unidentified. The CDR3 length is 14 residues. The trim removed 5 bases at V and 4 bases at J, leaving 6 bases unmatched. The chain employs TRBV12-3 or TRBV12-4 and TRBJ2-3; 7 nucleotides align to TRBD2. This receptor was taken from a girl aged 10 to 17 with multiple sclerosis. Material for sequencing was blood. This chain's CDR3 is CASSPIRGADTQYF. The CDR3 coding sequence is TGTGCCAGCAGTCCAATTCGGGGGGCAGATACGCAGTATTTT.